The 20 T cell receptor beta chains in this list originate from one sample, sequenced in a study of cytomegalovirus exposure and HLA in healthy donors. A multiplex PCR was run with 60 Vbeta primers and 13 Jbeta primers. The table came from immunoSEQ multiplex PCR; TCRdb's copy has only in-frame clones and leaves some out. The table has 130,000 to 150,000 clones, roughly 79% seen once. Sequencing input: PBMCs. Receptor source: a woman in her 30s in good health and CMV-seronegative.

The V call is TRBV13, the J call TRBJ2-6, with 12 bases identical to TRBD1. J lost 2 bases, V lost 4 bases, and 9 bases had no gene match. Germline V lookup: CDR1 PRHDT, CDR2 FYEKMQ (reference sequence). The CDR3 totals 19 residues. CDR3 in amino acids: CASSYGGGTGGTGANVLTF. CDR3 DNA: TGTGCCAGCAGCTACGGGGGAGGGACAGGGGGCACTGGGGCCAACGTCCTGACTTTC.

This chain connects TRBV19 to TRBJ1-2, with 9 nucleotides matching TRBD1. Germline assignment: CDR1 LNHDA and CDR2 SQIVND (reference sequence). The CDR3 loop spans 15 amino acids. V gave up 5 bases and J gave up 8 bases; unmatched junction bases: 12. CDR3 residues: CASSGGTGHTRGYTF. In DNA form, the CDR3 reads TGTGCCAGTAGTGGGGGGACAGGGCATACTCGCGGCTACACCTTC. The full variable domain, in which reference TRBV19 and TRBJ1-2 provide the parts outside the CDR3, is DGGITQSPKYLFRKEGQNVTLSCEQNLNHDAMYWYRQDPGQGLRLIYYSQIVNDFQKGDIAEGYSVSREKKESFPLTVTSAQKNPTAFYLCASSGGTGHTRGYTFGSGTRLTVV.

The V and J genes are TRBV5-6 and TRBJ1-1; 9 bases are a match to TRBD1. After removal of 1 base from V and 5 bases from J, the junction contained 9 bases not matched to a gene. The length of the CDR3 is 16 residues. Germline assignment: CDR1 SGHDT and CDR2 YYEEEE. The CDR3 is CASSLYRGRLITEAFF. As DNA, the CDR3 is TGTGCCAGCAGCTTGTACAGGGGGCGCTTAATAACTGAAGCTTTCTTT.

The J gene is TRBJ1-5, the V gene TRBV6-5; D perhaps matches TRBD1 (5 bases). V was pared by 8 bases and J by 4 bases, with 18 bases between. The CDR3 consists of 15 residues. Germline CDR1 is MNHEY and CDR2 is SVGAGI. The CDR3 here is CASFPTGEPNQPQHF. For the CDR3, the DNA is TGTGCCAGCTTCCCAACAGGAGAACCTAATCAGCCCCAGCATTTT.

The chain combines TRBV7-3 with TRBJ2-2; D gene uncertain. Germline V gene lookup returns CDR1 SGHTA and CDR2 FQGTGA. Trimming took 5 bases from V and 4 from J, leaving 5 bases between them. The CDR3 has 12 residues. CDR3 sequence (DNA): TGTGCCAGCAGCCCCCGCACCGGGGAGCTGTTTTTT. This translates into CASSPRTGELFF.

This clone was counted only a few times. The rearrangement links TRBV2 to TRBJ1-6; 8 bases line up with TRBD1. Per germline, CDR1 SNHLY and CDR2 FYNNEI. With V trimmed by 6 bases and J by 8 bases, 12 bases remained unmatched. This CDR3 region has 16 residues. The CDR3 bases are TGTGCCAGCAGAGCAGGGGGCGCAGGTTGGGATTCACCCCTCCACTTT. It codes for CASRAGGAGWDSPLHF.

The rearrangement links TRBV30 to TRBJ1-2, with 9 positions matching TRBD1. Trimming removed 1 base from V and 5 bases from J; junction bases left unmatched: 5. CDR3 length equals 14 residues. The germline gives CDR1 GTSNPN, CDR2 SVGIG (reference sequence). CDR3 protein: CAWSATGGEYGYTF. The CDR3 nucleotides read TGTGCCTGGAGTGCGACAGGGGGGGAATATGGCTACACCTTC.

The V call is TRBV25-1, the J call TRBJ1-2, with a weak D call TRBD1 (6 bases). Germline-derived CDR1 and CDR2 are MGHDK and SYGVNS. Trimming removed 2 bases at V and 7 bases at J, with 23 bases between. The CDR3 is made up of 17 amino acids. CDR3 region: CASSEGGLTGGGGGYTF. The CDR3 coding sequence is TGTGCCAGCAGTGAAGGCGGTTTGACCGGGGGCGGGGGTGGCTACACCTTC.

This clone was detected once. The chain employs TRBV7-2 and TRBJ1-1, with D maybe TRBD1 (6 bases). V was trimmed by 4 bases and J by 5 bases, leaving 11 bases between them. CDR1 is SGHTA, CDR2 FQGNSA, per germline. This CDR3 is built from 13 residues. The CDR3 reads CASSSPTGTEAFF. For the CDR3, the DNA is TGTGCCAGCAGCTCCCCGACAGGTACTGAAGCTTTCTTT.

The V and J genes are TRBV10-3 and TRBJ2-1; 9 bases align to TRBD2. V shed 5 bases and J 5 bases; nucleotides not matched to a gene: 7. The CDR3 length is 15 residues. Looked up from germline, CDR1 is ENHRY and CDR2 is SYGVKD. This chain's CDR3 is CAISPGLAINNEQFF. DNA for the CDR3: TGTGCCATCAGTCCGGGACTAGCTATTAACAATGAGCAGTTCTTC.

This clone was seen once. The chain carries TRBV9 and TRBJ2-3; 10 bases map to TRBD2. The germline gives CDR1 SGDLS, CDR2 YYNGEE. V was pared by 4 bases and J by 4 bases, with 6 bases of the junction left unmatched. This CDR3 contains 15 residues. The CDR3 DNA reads as TGTGCCAGCAGCTACTTAGCGGGGGGCTCAGATACGCAGTATTTT. Its protein is CASSYLAGGSDTQYF.

J is TRBJ2-7 and V is TRBV5-4, with D possibly matching TRBD2 (6 bases). CDR3 length: 16 amino acids. The germline V gene encodes CDR1 SGHNT and CDR2 YYREEE (reference sequence). The V end was cut by 4 bases, the J end by 0 bases, with 17 bases between. CDR3 in amino acids: CASSAVGGISSYEQYF. As DNA, the CDR3 is TGTGCCAGCAGCGCGGTAGGAGGGATTAGCTCCTACGAGCAGTACTTC.

V and J are TRBV4-1 and TRBJ1-4; 8 bases fit TRBD1. V shed 0 bases and J 10 bases; nucleotides not matched to a gene: 7. The CDR3 contains 15 residues. Germline V gives CDR1 MGHRA, CDR2 YSYEKL. The CDR3 DNA reads TGCGCCAGCAGCCAAGAGGGGACAGGAACGGGAAAACTGTTTTTT. It translates to CASSQEGTGTGKLFF.

The chain is built from TRBV4-1 and TRBJ2-7; no reliable D call. CDR3 size: 12 residues. Per the germline V gene, CDR1 is MGHRA and CDR2 is YSYEKL. V shed 0 bases and J shed 7 bases, with 7 bases lying between them. CDR3 DNA: TGCGCCAGCAGCCAAGATTTACGGGAGCAGTACTTC. Encoded protein: CASSQDLREQYF.

This clone was found once. CDR3 coding DNA: TGTGCCAGCAGCCCCCCAGGGCGGGGGGGCACCTACGAGCAGTACTTC. This translates into CASSPPGRGGTYEQYF. This chain links TRBV5-4 with TRBJ2-7; TRBD2 matches 9 bases. With 4 bases clipped from V and 2 bases from J, the junction kept 10 bases outside the gene matches. CDR1 and CDR2 from the germline V gene are SGHNT and YYREEE (reference sequence). This CDR3 has 16 residues.

V gene TRBV5-4 combines with J gene TRBJ1-4, with 7 bases that match TRBD1. After removal of 0 bases from V and 8 bases from J, the junction contained 7 bases not matched to a gene. The germline V gene has CDR1 SGHNT and CDR2 YYREEE (reference sequence). The CDR3 has 15 amino acids. DNA for the CDR3: TGTGCCAGCAGCTTGGTTGGGCAGGGGGGCGAAAAACTGTTTTTT. This translates into CASSLVGQGGEKLFF.

This chain links TRBV6-1 with TRBJ1-4; 8 nucleotides agree with TRBD1. After removal of 5 bases from V and 8 bases from J, the junction contained 4 bases not matched to a gene. This CDR3 is 13 amino acids long. The V gene's germline CDR1 is MNHNS and CDR2 SASEGT. The CDR3 DNA is TGTGCCAGCAGTCGGACAGGGAGAGAAAAACTGTTTTTT. This codes for CASSRTGREKLFF.

This chain joins TRBV7-9 and TRBJ1-3; D may be TRBD1 (5 bases). The CDR3 totals 16 residues. Germline assignment: CDR1 SEHNR and CDR2 FQNEAQ (reference sequence). V was shortened by 2 bases and J by 4 bases, with 15 bases between the two germline ends. The CDR3 loop reads CASSLPLWRGGNTIYF. As DNA, the CDR3 is TGTGCCAGCAGCTTACCGCTCTGGAGGGGCGGAAACACCATATATTTT.

The chain combines TRBV28 with TRBJ2-7, with D possibly matching TRBD1 (6 bases). V was shortened by 3 bases and J by 3 bases, with 12 bases between the two germline ends. The CDR3 totals 14 residues. The germline V gene has CDR1 MDHEN and CDR2 SYDVKM. CDR3 coding DNA: TGTGCCAGCAGTTTTAGGGGGATATTCTACGAGCAGTACTTC. Its protein is CASSFRGIFYEQYF.

The CDR3 sequence: CASRTHQTGAGYTF. In DNA form, the CDR3 reads TGCGCCAGCAGAACGCACCAAACAGGGGCTGGCTACACCTTC. The chain employs TRBV5-1 and TRBJ1-2, with 7 positions matching TRBD1. With V trimmed by 5 bases and J by 7 bases, 11 bases remained unmatched. This CDR3 is built from 14 residues. CDR1 SGHRS and CDR2 YFSETQ come from the germline V gene. The full variable domain, completed using reference TRBV5-1 and TRBJ1-2, is KAGVTQTPRYLIKTRGQQVTLSCSPISGHRSVSWYQQTPGQGLQFLFEYFSETQRNKGNFPGRFSGRQFSNSRSEMNVSTLELGDSALYLCASRTHQTGAGYTFGSGTRLTVV.